The clone carrying this T cell receptor beta chain has a count of ten or more. Its cognate antigen is unknown. In the original workflow: The authors used CDR3 differences across clinicopathological groups to build a distant-metastasis classifier for papillary thyroid cancer. From the PCR reads, TCRdb re-called clones with MiXCR. The V and J calls were not made by the authors but by TCRdb's processing. The data show roughly 63,000 clones, about 17% seen once. Looked up from germline, CDR1 is MDHEN and CDR2 is SYDVKM. The CDR3 has 14 residues. V dropped 6 bases and J dropped 1 base, with 12 bases sitting between them. The data originate from a study of metastatic and nonmetastatic thyroid tumors. Findings and limits, study-wide: Significantly higher TCR beta diversity was reportedly seen in malignant thyroid tumors than benign nodules, in blood and tumor.

Prior to thyroid surgery, none of the patients had received any treatment. This chain uses TRBV28 with TRBJ1-1; no firm D call. This receptor was obtained from a male donor with papillary thyroid cancer or a benign thyroid nodule (not recorded which). Some clones in this sample may be carry-over from other donors' samples. Sequencing was carried out using blood. The CDR3, as DNA: TGTGCCAGCAGCCTCCAAAAAGAGAACACTGAAGCTTTCTTT. As protein: CASSLQKENTEAFF.